This T cell receptor (beta chain) comes out of a study of blood T cells in healthy people across ages. Next came a second PCR, run for about 6 to 11 cycles, which used a sample-barcoded 5' primer along with a J-beta primer mix. TCRdb itself ran the 5' RACE reads through MiXCR, one entry per CDR3 protein. Altogether around 700,000 distinct CDR3 sequences are present, about 25% being singletons, with the ten largest covering around 9.2%. Concerning this clonotype itself: Its target is not known.

Study-wide results and caveats: Diversity was higher, and naive CD4+ cells more numerous, in long-lived donors than in aged donors.

The CDR3 is 16 residues long. The V and J ends lost 6 bases and 5 bases respectively, with 19 bases between them. Another study also made use of these data, one on T cells of mothers and their children. That work adds: Whatever RNA was extracted went entirely into cDNA synthesis, at roughly 1.5 ug per 15 ul. Sequencing returned over 9 million TCR beta CDR3 reads per mother and several million per child. None of the identified T cell clones proved to be persistent microchimeric clones.

The chain employs TRBV12-3 or TRBV12-4 and TRBJ1-4; a possible D gene is TRBD1 (5 bases). This clonotype was sampled from a boy younger than 18 in good health. The sample consisted of blood. The CDR3 DNA reads as TGTGCCAGCAGCGACGGGCGGACACTTCGAAATGAAAAACTGTTTTTT. Its protein product is CASSDGRTLRNEKLFF.